This passage covers 14 T cell receptor beta chains from one sample sequenced in a study of CD8+ T cells in alopecia areata. Reverse transcription of extracted RNA yielded cDNA, which provided the sequencing template. This table comes from immunoSEQ multiplex PCR, and its TCRdb copy is limited to in-frame clones, with some not included. Of approximately 150,000 clones listed, around 71% are singletons. The specimen was CD8+ T cells sorted from blood, collected at week 0. The source of these receptors is a human donor with alopecia areata.

The genes are TRBV25-1 and TRBJ1-5; a weak D match, TRBD1 (5 bases). Germline V gene data show CDR1 as MGHDK and CDR2 as SYGVNS. The CDR3 has 16 amino acids. V was trimmed by 2 bases and J by 5 bases, leaving 16 bases between them. CDR3 sequence (DNA): TGTGCCAGCAGTGAAGGGGCCAGTGGCGAAGATCAGCCCCAGCATTTT. It encodes CASSEGASGEDQPQHF.

The chain recombines TRBV11-2 with TRBJ1-1, with D possibly matching TRBD1 (6 bases). Deletions cut 5 bases from V and 4 bases from J, with 23 bases between. CDR3 length: 17 amino acids. Germline V CDR1 and CDR2: SGHAT, FQNNGV. CDR3 in amino acids: CASSPSVGGGSGTEAFF. CDR3 bases: TGTGCCAGCAGCCCATCGGTGGGGGGGGGCAGTGGCACTGAAGCTTTCTTT.

Of note for this clone: This same CDR3 is encoded by further DNA sequences in the sample. This chain joins TRBV5-6 and TRBJ2-1, with a weak D call TRBD1 (5 bases). CDR1 and CDR2 (germline): SGHDT, YYEEEE. The CDR3 has 12 amino acids. V lost 0 bases to trimming and J lost 9 bases, with 7 bases between them. CDR3 nucleotide sequence: TGTGCCAGCAGCTTGGGGGGCGGTGAGCAGTTCTTC. The encoded protein is CASSLGGGEQFF.

The chain is built from TRBV2 and TRBJ2-5; weak D call: TRBD2 (6 bases). The V end lost 6 bases, the J end lost 5 bases, and 25 bases lay between the germline ends. Germline CDR1 reads SNHLY; CDR2 reads FYNNEI. This CDR3 contains 17 residues. CDR3 region: CASRGYSRNRSGETQYF. The CDR3 nucleotides read TGTGCCAGCAGGGGGTACTCGCGGAACCGCAGCGGGGAGACCCAGTACTTC.

V and J are TRBV5-5 and TRBJ1-5; maybe TRBD1 (6 bases). Between the trimmed V and J ends, which lost 6 bases and 7 bases, there was a span of 20 bases. The CDR3 is 15 residues long. The germline CDR1 and CDR2 sequences are SGHKS and YYEKEE (reference sequence). The CDR3 sequence is CASTEEGDGGQPQHF. CDR3 nucleotide sequence: TGTGCCAGCACGGAAGAGGGGGACGGAGGGCAGCCCCAGCATTTT.

The V and J genes are TRBV29-1 and TRBJ2-1; D gene uncertain. Between the trimmed V and J ends, which lost 7 bases and 8 bases, there was a span of 15 bases. This CDR3 is 12 amino acids long. CDR1 SQVTM and CDR2 ANQGSEA come from the germline V gene. CDR3 nucleotide sequence: TGCAGCGCATCGCAGAGGTACCATGAGCAGTTCTTC. It encodes CSASQRYHEQFF.

The chain carries TRBV5-6 and TRBJ2-7; 9 nucleotides line up with TRBD2. CDR3 length equals 15 residues. Germline CDR1 is SGHDT and CDR2 is YYEEEE. Unmatched junction bases numbered 4, after V lost 0 bases and J lost 3 bases. CDR3 DNA: TGTGCCAGCAGCTTGGGGAGCGGGGGGAACTACGAGCAGTACTTC. Translation: CASSLGSGGNYEQYF. Full variable domain (rest looked up from reference TRBV5-6 and TRBJ2-7): DAGVTQSPTHLIKTRGQQVTLRCSPKSGHDTVSWYQQALGQGPQFIFQYYEEEERQRGNFPDRFSGHQFPNYSSELNVNALLLGDSALYLCASSLGSGGNYEQYFGPGTRLTVT.

The genes are TRBV30 and TRBJ1-4; no reliable D call. Trimming left V 4 bases short and J 7 bases short, with 10 bases between. The V gene's germline CDR1 is GTSNPN and CDR2 SVGIG (reference sequence). CDR3 length: 12 residues. The CDR3 DNA sequence: TGTGCCTGGAAACCGGTGGCTGAAAAACTGTTTTTT. Its protein is CAWKPVAEKLFF.

The chain joins TRBV2 to TRBJ1-2; TRBD1 is a possible D gene (6 bases). CDR1 is SNHLY, CDR2 FYNNEI, per germline. V lost 0 bases, J lost 4 bases, and 12 bases lay in between. This CDR3 is 15 amino acids long. CDR3 loop: CASSEALAGAYGYTF. CDR3 coding DNA: TGTGCCAGCAGTGAAGCGCTTGCAGGGGCCTATGGCTACACCTTC.

The CDR3 DNA follows: TGTGCCAGGGATGATACAGGGGCCATCTATGGCTACACCTTC. Its translation: CARDDTGAIYGYTF. This chain uses TRBV2 with TRBJ1-2, with TRBD1 identical over 7 bases. There are 14 residues in the CDR3. In germline, CDR1 is SNHLY, CDR2 FYNNEI. J gave up 4 bases and V 9 bases, and 11 bases lay outside the gene matches.

This clone was recorded a few times. The rearrangement links TRBV27 to TRBJ2-5; TRBD2 matches at 12 bases. CDR1 is MNHEY and CDR2 is SMNVEV in the germline V gene (reference sequence). The CDR3 length is 16 residues. Losses at the gene ends were 3 bases for V and 5 bases for J; bases not matched to a gene: 7. In DNA form, the CDR3 reads TGTGCCAGCAGTTTGGCTAGCGGGGGGGCCGGGGAGACCCAGTACTTC. Its protein is CASSLASGGAGETQYF.

This chain joins TRBV25-1 and TRBJ2-2; 9 bases line up with TRBD2. This CDR3 has 15 residues. Germline CDR1 and CDR2: MGHDK and SYGVNS. J gave up 6 bases and V 3 bases, and 5 bases lay outside the gene matches. The CDR3 sequence is CASSDTAGGAGELFF. For the CDR3, the DNA is TGTGCCAGCAGTGACACAGCGGGGGGTGCCGGGGAGCTGTTTTTT.

This clone was detected once. In nucleotides, the CDR3 is TGTGCCAGCAGCTTAGCCAAAAACATTCAGTACTTC. It encodes CASSLAKNIQYF. The V gene is TRBV5-6, the J gene TRBJ2-4; no definite D call. V lost 2 bases, J lost 0 bases, and 0 bases lay in between. CDR3 size: 12 residues. CDR1 and CDR2 (germline): SGHDT, YYEEEE.

The rearrangement uses TRBV11-2 and TRBJ1-2; 9 positions agree with TRBD1. The germline gives CDR1 SGHAT, CDR2 FQNNGV. V shed 1 base, J shed 8 bases, and the junction held 2 bases outside the gene matches. CDR3 length: 13 amino acids. CDR3 sequence: CASSLGTGEGYTF. DNA of the CDR3: TGTGCCAGCAGCTTAGGGACAGGGGAAGGCTACACCTTC.